This T cell receptor (beta chain) was observed in a study of T cell responses to AZD1222 COVID-19 vaccine (dated by TCRdb to the early 2020s). Context from the whole study: AZD1222 recipients whose second dose came at about 4 weeks and those whose second dose came at about 12 weeks were combined into one group, since spike-specific TCR depth and breadth did not differ between the two schedules. Trial participants were enrolled by age into subgroups of 18-55, 56-69 and 70-plus years, and around 150, 29 and 61 TCR-sequenced participants, respectively, were included in these subgroups. TCR sequencing was performed for roughly 250 trial participants, of whom around 200 were given two doses of AZD1222 and some 25 were given two doses of MenACWY control vaccine. Here is what the overall study found, with its caveats: CD4 TCRs associated with the vaccine covered the entire spike protein, and the dominant responses were in regions 160-218 and 743-854. Participants were mostly white British, with more females than males. The authors suggested clonal diversity may have been underestimated. Conclusions about previously exposed vaccinees are limited because only 5 or 6 AZD1222 recipients were SARS-CoV-2 seropositive at baseline. A significant rise in spike-specific TCR breadth and depth was observed after two AZD1222 doses relative to day 0 and relative to MenACWY recipients. Because no day 14 peak-response samples were available, the repertoires could be characterized only after the peak T cell response. The 56-69-year group was small, and its depth increase did not reach significance, likely because of low power. Reportedly, close to half of the unique spike-specific TCRs recognized epitopes lying outside the regions that are mutated in the B.1.351 and B.1.1.7 variants.

The CDR3 regions of human TCRbeta chains were subjected to immunosequencing. As for the authors' bioinformatics: Repertoire TCRs were matched against a reference library of SARS-CoV-2-specific TCRs generated with the MIRA antigen-specificity platform. Breadth meant the fraction of unique TCRs that were SARS-CoV-2-associated, whereas depth meant the fraction of total T cells that were SARS-CoV-2-associated. Using the MIRA data, each spike-specific TCR was assigned both to the spike region to which the TCR was reactive and to a CD4 or CD8 class. Log10-transformed breadth and depth values were compared by one-way ANOVA with Sidak's multiple comparisons tests. As stored in TCRdb, this immuneACCESS dataset retains in-frame rearrangements with V and J assigned. A fraction of the clones does not appear; measured against another copy, unresolved V genes explain less than half of the discrepancy, and the remainder lacks a known reason. D and trimming were read from the DNA, whereas the V and J calls and clone size are those reported in that table. For this sample the table gives about 150,000 clones, of which around 89% were detected only once. Clones ranked in the top ten supply less than 2.5% of the sample.

The CDR3 covers 13 residues, taking in both the cysteine and the phenylalanine. CDR3 DNA is the only sequence kept; it has 39 bases, read in frame from the first base. According to the germline V gene, CDR1 reads SGHRS and CDR2 reads YFSETQ. V is pruned by 6 bases and J by 1 base, leaving 2 bases of the junction without a gene match. According to the study, the label for this sample's time point signals: baseline before first vaccination. The vaccinee samples were drawn from two UK trials, COV001 and COV002, one of which was a single-blind randomized controlled phase 2/3 trial testing AZD1222 (ChAdOx1 nCoV-19) in healthy adults. Trial participant PBMC samples were collected at day 0 and day 28 after the second dose for TCRbeta chain sequencing. Note on this clone: Its antigen is unknown. Base quality data are lacking; no much larger clone is found one base away.

The TCR was taken from an adult in good health. The receptor chain draws on TRBV5-1 and TRBJ1-1; 8 of the junction bases match TRBD1. Source: peripheral blood, taken on day 0 of AZD1222 vaccination. In nucleotide form, the sequence is TGCGCCAGCACTACAGGGGGGAACACTGAAGCTTTCTTT. Translated, this gives CASTTGGNTEAFF. Reference TRBV5-1 and TRBJ1-1 proteins supply the regions before and after the CDR3; the full variable domain is: KAGVTQTPRYLIKTRGQQVTLSCSPISGHRSVSWYQQTPGQGLQFLFEYFSETQRNKGNFPGRFSGRQFSNSRSEMNVSTLELGDSALYLCASTTGGNTEAFFGQGTRLTVV.